This entry lists 4 T cell receptor beta chains sequenced from one sample in a study of shared clonotypes between healthy human individuals. The naive CD8 population came from CD45RO-negative cells selected for CCR7, without terminally differentiated effector memory CD45RA+ cells. The repertoire was sequenced with immunoSEQ multiplex PCR; TCRdb's copy has only in-frame clones and lacks some. The table has approximately 840,000 clones, roughly 96% seen once. Sequenced sample: naive CD8+ T cells sorted from blood. Receptors were obtained from a man younger than 40 in good health.

This clone came up once. The chain carries TRBV28 and TRBJ1-5, with D uncertain. Trimming stripped 4 bases from V and 1 base from J, with 8 bases between. The CDR3 covers 14 residues. Germline loops: CDR1 MDHEN, CDR2 SYDVKM. The chain's CDR3 is CASSWILSNQPQHF. In DNA form, the CDR3 reads TGTGCCAGCAGTTGGATCCTGAGCAATCAGCCCCAGCATTTT.

The chain employs TRBV7-9 and TRBJ2-7; D unclear. The CDR3 totals 11 residues. CDR1 SEHNR and CDR2 FQNEAQ come from the germline V gene (reference sequence). The V gene lost 2 bases and the J gene lost 4 bases, with 3 bases spanning the gap. The CDR3 coding sequence is TGTGCCAGCAGCTTACAGTACGAGCAGTACTTC. This sequence encodes CASSLQYEQYF. Full variable domain (rest looked up from reference TRBV7-9 and TRBJ2-7): DTGVSQNPRHKITKRGQNVTFRCDPISEHNRLYWYRQTLGQGPEFLTYFQNEAQLEKSRLLSDRFSAERPKGSFSTLEIQRTEQGDSAMYLCASSLQYEQYFGPGTRLTVT.

The chain uses TRBV7-9 and TRBJ1-1, with D unclear. CDR3 length: 12 amino acids. Trimming cost V 8 bases and J 3 bases, with 10 bases left between them. Germline-derived CDR1 and CDR2 are SEHNR and FQNEAQ (reference sequence). In nucleotides, the CDR3 is TGTGCCAGCCATGGACGGGACACTGAAGCTTTCTTT. This encodes CASHGRDTEAFF.

A word on this clone: The same CDR3 can be traced to other DNA sequences in this sample. J is TRBJ2-3 and V is TRBV5-1; a possible D gene is TRBD2 (6 bases). CDR1 and CDR2 from the germline V gene are SGHRS and YFSETQ. V lost 0 bases, J lost 0 bases, and 8 bases lay in between. This CDR3 contains 15 residues. The CDR3 spells CASSLGAGSTDTQYF. CDR3 bases: TGCGCCAGCAGCTTGGGGGCGGGAAGCACAGATACGCAGTATTTT.